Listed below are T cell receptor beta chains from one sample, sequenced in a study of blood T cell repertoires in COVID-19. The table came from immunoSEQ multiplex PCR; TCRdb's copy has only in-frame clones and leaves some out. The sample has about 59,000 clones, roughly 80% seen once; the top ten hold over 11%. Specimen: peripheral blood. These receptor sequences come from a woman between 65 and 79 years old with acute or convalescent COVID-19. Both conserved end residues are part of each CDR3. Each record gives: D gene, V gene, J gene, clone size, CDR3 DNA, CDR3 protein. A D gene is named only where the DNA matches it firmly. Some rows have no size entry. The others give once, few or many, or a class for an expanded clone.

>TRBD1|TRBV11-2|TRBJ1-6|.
TGTGCCAGCAGCACTGGAACCGGGACAGGGGGTTCACCCCTCCACTTT
CASSTGTGTGGSPLHF
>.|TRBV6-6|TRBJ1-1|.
TGTGCCAGCAGTCTCCGGGTACAGGCGAACACTGAAGCTTTCTTT
CASSLRVQANTEAFF
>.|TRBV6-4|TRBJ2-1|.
TGTGCCAGCAGTGTCTCCGGGGGTAATGAGCAGTTCTTC
CASSVSGGNEQFF
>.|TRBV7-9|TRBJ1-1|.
TGTGCCAGCAGTCTTAGCAGGGGTTGGACTGAAGCTTTCTTT
CASSLSRGWTEAFF
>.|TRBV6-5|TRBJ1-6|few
TGTGCCAGCAGTTACATCGTGGGGGCCTCGGGATCACCCCTCCACTTT
CASSYIVGASGSPLHF
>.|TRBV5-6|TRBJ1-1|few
TGTGCCAGCAGCCCGGGGACAATCATGACTGAAGCTTTCTTT
CASSPGTIMTEAFF
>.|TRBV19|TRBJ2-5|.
TGTGCCAGTACCCCTACAGGGAGAGAGACCCAGTACTTC
CASTPTGRETQYF
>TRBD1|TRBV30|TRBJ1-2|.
TGTGCCTGGAGTTGGGACAGTCAACTCTATGGCTACACCTTC
CAWSWDSQLYGYTF
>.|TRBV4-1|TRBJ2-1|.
TGCGCCAGCAGCCAGCGTAGCACAGGGATCGGGACCAATGAGCAGTTCTTC
CASSQRSTGIGTNEQFF
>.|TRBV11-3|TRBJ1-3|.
TGTAAGCCCCTTATAGGAGGGAACGGAAACACCATATATTTT
CKPLIGGNGNTIYF
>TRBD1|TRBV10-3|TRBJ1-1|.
TGTGCCATCAGCGGACAGGGAGGGACTGAAGCTTTCTTT
CAISGQGGTEAFF
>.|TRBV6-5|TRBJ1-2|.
TGTGCCAGCAGTTACGAACTGGCAGGAGGGGTCTATGGCTACACCTTC
CASSYELAGGVYGYTF
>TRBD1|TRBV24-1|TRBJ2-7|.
TGTGCCACCAGTGATTTGCATAGGACAGGACGCTACGAGCAGTACTTC
CATSDLHRTGRYEQYF
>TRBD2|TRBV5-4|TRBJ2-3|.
TGTGCCAGCAGCCCGAGGAAAGGGAGCGGGGTGGATACGCAGTATTTT
CASSPRKGSGVDTQYF
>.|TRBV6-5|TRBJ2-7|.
TGTGCCAGTAGTACAGAAGCACCCTACGAGCAGTACTTC
CASSTEAPYEQYF
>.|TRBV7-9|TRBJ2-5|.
TGTGCCAGCAGCTTAATGGCCAACGGCAGGGAGACCCAGTACTTC
CASSLMANGRETQYF
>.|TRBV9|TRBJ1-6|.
TGTGCCAGCAGCGCCCGACAGGAGGCGTCTATTAATTCACCCCTCCACTTT
CASSARQEASINSPLHF
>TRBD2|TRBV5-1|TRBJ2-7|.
TGCGCCAGCAGCTTGGTAACTAGCGGGGGCGCTTACGAGCAGTACTTC
CASSLVTSGGAYEQYF
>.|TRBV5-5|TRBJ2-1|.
TGTGCCAGCACGGCCATGGGGGCCAATGAGCAGTTCTTC
CASTAMGANEQFF
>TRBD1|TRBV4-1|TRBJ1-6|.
TGCGCCAGCAGCCAAGATCTAGGACAGGGTGGGTCACCCCTCCACTTT
CASSQDLGQGGSPLHF